This TCR beta chain was recovered during a study of shared clonotypes between healthy human individuals. Each replicate PCR on the sorted subsets used about 220 ng DNA (roughly 32,000 T cell genomes). The protocol was immunoSEQ multiplex PCR, while the TCRdb copy is restricted to in-frame clones and leaves out a portion. Of about 980,000 clones detected, about three quarters appear once; the ten largest clones hold about 1.5%. Overall study results and limits: Researchers sampled only blood; tissue repertoires likely differ.

Of note for this clone: Its specificity is unknown.

The clonotype originates from a man younger than 35 in good health. Sequencing input: memory CD4+ T cells sorted from blood. The subset was: CD45RA-negative fraction.

CDR3 coding DNA: TGCAGCGTCAAGACAGGGGGCGTCCCTGAAGCTTTCTTT. Protein sequence: CSVKTGGVPEAFF. J is TRBJ1-1 and V is TRBV29-1, with TRBD1 matching over 10 bases. In germline, CDR1 is SQVTM, CDR2 ANQGSEA. V shed 6 bases and J 6 bases; nucleotides not matched to a gene: 7. The length of the CDR3 is 13 residues.